This entry lists 5 T cell receptor beta chains sequenced from one sample in a study of shared clonotypes between healthy human individuals. The naive CD8 population came from CD45RO-negative cells selected for CCR7, without terminally differentiated effector memory CD45RA+ cells. Clones were read by immunoSEQ multiplex PCR, and TCRdb kept only the in-frame ones, dropping some. This table holds about 2.1 million clones, just under 95% found once. The sample consisted of naive CD8+ T cells from PBMCs. The receptors were gathered from a young man in good health. Some clones in this sample may be carry-over from other donors' samples.

The chain has TRBV7-9 and TRBJ2-7; a weak D match, TRBD1 (5 bases). Trimming removed 3 bases at V and 6 bases at J, with 9 bases between. Germline V gene lookup returns CDR1 SEHNR and CDR2 FQNEAQ (reference sequence). This CDR3 contains 12 residues. The CDR3 spells CASSFDSGEQYF. As DNA, the CDR3 is TGTGCCAGCAGCTTCGACAGTGGCGAGCAGTACTTC.

CDR3 bases: TGTGCCAGCGTCCGGCTGAGCCTGGGGGGAGAAGAGACCCAGTACTTC. Amino acid sequence: CASVRLSLGGEETQYF. The chain employs TRBV28 and TRBJ2-5; perhaps TRBD2 as D (6 bases). Trimming took off 8 bases at V and 3 bases at J, with 22 bases between the two ends. This CDR3 is 16 amino acids long. Per germline, CDR1 MDHEN and CDR2 SYDVKM.

The chain joins TRBV6-5 to TRBJ1-1; D might be TRBD1 (6 bases). Trimming removed 4 bases at V and 6 bases at J, with 15 bases between. Germline CDR1 and CDR2: MNHEY and SVGAGI. The CDR3 spans 14 residues. The CDR3 region has the DNA TGTGCCAGCAGTTCCGGACAGACGTACTCTGAAGCTTTCTTT. This codes for CASSSGQTYSEAFF.

This rearrangement joins TRBV28 to TRBJ2-3; no reliable D call. V lost 4 bases and J 7 bases, leaving 24 bases between the germline ends. CDR1 is MDHEN and CDR2 is SYDVKM in the germline V gene. The CDR3 is 17 residues long. The CDR3 sequence is CASSSLNRAKQIHTQYF. In DNA form, the CDR3 reads TGTGCCAGCAGTTCCCTTAACCGGGCGAAGCAGATTCATACGCAGTATTTT.

This chain links TRBV27 with TRBJ1-5; no firm D call. V lost 4 bases and J lost 6, with 7 bases in between. CDR3 length: 12 residues. The germline gives CDR1 MNHEY, CDR2 SMNVEV (reference sequence). The CDR3 bases are TGTGCCAGCAGTTCCCCCGGTCAGCCCCAGCATTTT. Its translation is CASSSPGQPQHF.